The next 3 T cell receptor beta chains were all read from a single sample in a study of cytomegalovirus exposure and HLA in healthy donors. Amplification used 60 Vbeta primers and 13 Jbeta primers. TCRdb's table, derived via immunoSEQ multiplex PCR, lists solely in-frame clones and lacks some. The data contain 180,000 or so clones, around 74% of them singletons. Material: PBMCs. The receptors were sampled from a male donor in good health and CMV-seronegative.

The rearrangement links TRBV6-6 to TRBJ2-4, with 7 bases fitting TRBD2. The CDR3 spans 14 residues. V was pared by 7 bases and J by 9 bases, with 12 bases of the junction left unmatched. Germline CDR1 is MNHNY and CDR2 is SVGAGI (reference sequence). CDR3 sequence reads: CASTTRGGEGIQYF. CDR3 DNA sequence: TGTGCCAGCACCACCCGTGGGGGGGAAGGCATTCAGTACTTC.

The chain uses TRBV30 and TRBJ1-3, with 7 bases identical to TRBD1. V dropped 3 bases and J dropped 4; count of bases not matched to a gene: 9. The CDR3 spans 15 residues. From germline, CDR1 is GTSNPN and CDR2 SVGIG (reference sequence). Here the CDR3 DNA reads TGTGCCTGGAGCTGGCAGGGGGGTCCGGGAAACACCATATATTTT. It is translated as CAWSWQGGPGNTIYF.

The V call is TRBV19, the J call TRBJ2-1, with 11 nucleotides matching TRBD2. From germline, CDR1 is LNHDA and CDR2 SQIVND (reference sequence). V shed 4 bases and J 7 bases; nucleotides not matched to a gene: 12. This CDR3 region has 17 residues. CDR3 nucleotide sequence: TGTGCCAGTAGTACCGCTAGCGGGGGGCCCTCTTTTAATGAGCAGTTCTTC. It is translated as CASSTASGGPSFNEQFF.